This TCR beta chain was retrieved from a study of cytomegalovirus exposure and HLA in healthy donors. Overall study: HLA-typed donors contributed approximately 92 million unique TCRs, which were held in an early data release. General observations from the study: Earlier findings revealed that most TCR beta V segments proved productive either about 87% or about 30% of the time.

Trimming took off 0 bases at V and 4 bases at J, with 12 bases between the two ends. This CDR3 is built from 15 residues. From germline, CDR1 is SGHVS and CDR2 FQNEAQ. This clone was seen more than once but under ten times. Antigen specificity is unknown. PCR amplification relied on 60 Vbeta primers (plus 13 Jbeta primers). Original data processing: There were tens of millions of unique TCR beta chains by a later count, and approximately 11 million of them were shared. The data were produced by immunoSEQ multiplex PCR, yet TCRdb's version contains in-frame clones alone and is incomplete. V and J calls and clone size are as listed in that table; D and trimming were resolved from the DNA. Of about 130,000 clones in the sample, approximately 80% were seen once.

The sample was PBMCs. The clonotype comes from a human donor in good health. The J gene is TRBJ1-2, the V gene TRBV7-8; TRBD1 is a possible D gene (6 bases). The CDR3 here is CASSLAESGAYGYTF. The CDR3 nucleotides are TGTGCCAGCAGCTTAGCGGAGTCAGGGGCCTATGGCTACACCTTC.